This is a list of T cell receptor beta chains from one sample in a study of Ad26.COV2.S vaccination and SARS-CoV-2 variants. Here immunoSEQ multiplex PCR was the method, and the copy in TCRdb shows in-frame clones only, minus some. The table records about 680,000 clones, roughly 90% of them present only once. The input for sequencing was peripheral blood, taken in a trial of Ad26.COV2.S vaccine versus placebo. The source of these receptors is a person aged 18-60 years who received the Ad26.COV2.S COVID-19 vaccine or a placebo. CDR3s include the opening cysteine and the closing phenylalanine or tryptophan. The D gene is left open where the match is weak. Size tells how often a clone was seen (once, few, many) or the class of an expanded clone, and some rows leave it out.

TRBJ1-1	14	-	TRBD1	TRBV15	TGTGCCACCAGCACGGAGAGGGGGCATACTGAAGCTTTCTTT	CATSTERGHTEAFF
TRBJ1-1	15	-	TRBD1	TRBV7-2	TGTGCCAGCAGCTTTTCAGGGGGTGACGGCACTGAAGCTTTCTTT	CASSFSGGDGTEAFF
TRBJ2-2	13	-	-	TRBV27	TGTGCCAGCAGTTTGGCAGGGACCGGGGAGCTGTTTTTT	CASSLAGTGELFF
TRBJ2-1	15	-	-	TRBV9	TGTGCCAGCAGCGTAGCGAGGACCAGCTACAATGAGCAGTTCTTC	CASSVARTSYNEQFF
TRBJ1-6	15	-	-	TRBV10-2	TGCGCCAGCAAAAGGGGTTTAACCGCCGAAACACCCCTCCACTTT	CASKRGLTAETPLHF
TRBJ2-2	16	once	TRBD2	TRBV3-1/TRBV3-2	TGTGCCAGCAGTCCAACTAGCGGGAGAGACACCGGGGAGCTGTTTTTT	CASSPTSGRDTGELFF
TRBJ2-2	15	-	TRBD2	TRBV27	TGTGCCAGCAGTGAGCGGGGGCCGGACACCGGGGAGCTGTTTTTT	CASSERGPDTGELFF
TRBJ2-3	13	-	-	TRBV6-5	TGTGCCAGCATTCCTGGGGGGACAGATACGCAGTATTTT	CASIPGGTDTQYF
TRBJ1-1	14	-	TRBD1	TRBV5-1	TGCGCCAGCAGTTTTGACAGGGGTGGAACTGAAGCTTTCTTT	CASSFDRGGTEAFF
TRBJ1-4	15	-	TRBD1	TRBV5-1	TGCGCCAGCAGCTTGGCCGGACAGGGCGATGAAAAACTGTTTTTT	CASSLAGQGDEKLFF
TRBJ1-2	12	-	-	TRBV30	TGTGCCTGGAGTGTTGGAACGCTTGGCTACACCTTC	CAWSVGTLGYTF
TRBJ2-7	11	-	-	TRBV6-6	TGTGCCAGCAGTTACCTGTACGAGCAGTACTTC	CASSYLYEQYF
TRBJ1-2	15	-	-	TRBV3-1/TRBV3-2	TGTGCCAGCAGCCAAGAAGCGCTCGGCCTCGGAGGCTACACCTTC	CASSQEALGLGGYTF
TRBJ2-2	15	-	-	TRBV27	TGTGCCAGCAGTTTATGGTGGGGGGTCACCGGGGAGCTGTTTTTT	CASSLWWGVTGELFF
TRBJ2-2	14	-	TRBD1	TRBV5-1	TGCGCCAGCAGCCGGGACAGGGGCGGCGGGGAGCTGTTTTTT	CASSRDRGGGELFF
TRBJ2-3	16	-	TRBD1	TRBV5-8	TGTGCCAGCAGCTCCGGACAGGGCTCTAACACAGATACGCAGTATTTT	CASSSGQGSNTDTQYF
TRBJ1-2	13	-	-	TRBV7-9	TGTGCCAGCAGCTCTCGAGATTTTTATGGCTACACCTTC	CASSSRDFYGYTF
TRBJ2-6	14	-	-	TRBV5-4	TGTGCCAGCAGTCGTGAAGCTGGGGCCAACGTCCTGACTTTC	CASSREAGANVLTF
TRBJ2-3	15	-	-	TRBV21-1	TGTGCCAGCAGCACCCGGGACAGGGGTCCGGCTACGCAGTATTTT	CASSTRDRGPATQYF
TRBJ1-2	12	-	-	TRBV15	TGTGCCACCAGCAGAGACAGTTATGGCTACACCTTC	CATSRDSYGYTF
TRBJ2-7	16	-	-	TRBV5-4	TGTGCCAGCAGCTTGGGGGGGGCGTCCCTAACCTACGAGCAGTACTTC	CASSLGGASLTYEQYF
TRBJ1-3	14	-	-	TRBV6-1	TGTGCCAGCAGTGAAAGAAGCTCTGGAAACACCATATATTTT	CASSERSSGNTIYF
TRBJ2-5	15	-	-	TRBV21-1	TGTGCCAGTCCTCTTGAAGTCGGCGGTCAAGAGACCCAGTACTTC	CASPLEVGGQETQYF
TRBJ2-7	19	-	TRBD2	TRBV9	TGTGCCAGCAGCGTAGAGATGAGGCAGGGACTAGCGGGATTCAACGAGCAGTACTTC	CASSVEMRQGLAGFNEQYF
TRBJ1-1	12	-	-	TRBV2	TGTGCCAGCTTGGGAGCTAACACTGAAGCTTTCTTT	CASLGANTEAFF
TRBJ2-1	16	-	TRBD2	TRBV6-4	TGTGCCAGCAGTCCCTCGGGGACTAGCGGCTACAATGAGCAGTTCTTC	CASSPSGTSGYNEQFF
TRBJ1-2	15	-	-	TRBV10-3	TGTGCCATCAGTGCCGCTCGGGCAGCGTGGGATGGCTACACCTTC	CAISAARAAWDGYTF
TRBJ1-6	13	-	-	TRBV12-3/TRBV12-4	TGTGCCAGCAGTTTCGACAGAAATTCACCCCTCCACTTT	CASSFDRNSPLHF
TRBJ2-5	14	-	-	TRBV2	TGTGCCAGCAGTGAAGATTACAGACAAGAGACCCAGTACTTC	CASSEDYRQETQYF